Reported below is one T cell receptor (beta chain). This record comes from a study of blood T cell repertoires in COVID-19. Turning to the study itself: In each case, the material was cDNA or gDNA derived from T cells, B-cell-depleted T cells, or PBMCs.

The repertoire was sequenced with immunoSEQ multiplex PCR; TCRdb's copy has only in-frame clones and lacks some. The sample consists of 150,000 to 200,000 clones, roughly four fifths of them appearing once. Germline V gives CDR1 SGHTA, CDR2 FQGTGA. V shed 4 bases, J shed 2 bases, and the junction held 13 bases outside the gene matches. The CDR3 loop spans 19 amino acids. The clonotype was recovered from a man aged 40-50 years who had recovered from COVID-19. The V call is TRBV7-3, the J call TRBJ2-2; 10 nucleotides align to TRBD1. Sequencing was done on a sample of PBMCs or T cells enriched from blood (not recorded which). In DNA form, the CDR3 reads TGTGCCAGCAGCTCATCCCGCCCCGGGACAGGGGAAAACACCGGGGAGCTGTTTTTT. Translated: CASSSSRPGTGENTGELFF. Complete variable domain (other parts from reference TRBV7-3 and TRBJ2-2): GAGVSQTPSNKVTEKGKYVELRCDPISGHTALYWYRQSLGQGPEFLIYFQGTGAADDSGLPNDRFFAVRPEGSVSTLKIQRTERGDSAVYLCASSSSRPGTGENTGELFFGEGSRLTVL.